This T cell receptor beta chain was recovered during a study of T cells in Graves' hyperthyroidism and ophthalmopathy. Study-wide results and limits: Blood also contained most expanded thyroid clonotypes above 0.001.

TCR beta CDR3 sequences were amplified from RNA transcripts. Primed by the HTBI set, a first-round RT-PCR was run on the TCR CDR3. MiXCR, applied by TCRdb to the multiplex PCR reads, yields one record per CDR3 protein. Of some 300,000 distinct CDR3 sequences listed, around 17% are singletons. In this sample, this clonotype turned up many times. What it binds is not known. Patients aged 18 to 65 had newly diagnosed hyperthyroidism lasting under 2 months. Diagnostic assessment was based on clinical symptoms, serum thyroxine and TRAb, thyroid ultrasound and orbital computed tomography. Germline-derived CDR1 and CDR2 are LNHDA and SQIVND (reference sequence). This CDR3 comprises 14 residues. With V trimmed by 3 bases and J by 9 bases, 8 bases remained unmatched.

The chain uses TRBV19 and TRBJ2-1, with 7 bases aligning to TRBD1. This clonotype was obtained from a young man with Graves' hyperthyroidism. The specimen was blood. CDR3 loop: CASSIQGTASEQFF. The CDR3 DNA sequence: TGTGCCAGTAGTATCCAGGGGACAGCGAGTGAGCAGTTCTTC.